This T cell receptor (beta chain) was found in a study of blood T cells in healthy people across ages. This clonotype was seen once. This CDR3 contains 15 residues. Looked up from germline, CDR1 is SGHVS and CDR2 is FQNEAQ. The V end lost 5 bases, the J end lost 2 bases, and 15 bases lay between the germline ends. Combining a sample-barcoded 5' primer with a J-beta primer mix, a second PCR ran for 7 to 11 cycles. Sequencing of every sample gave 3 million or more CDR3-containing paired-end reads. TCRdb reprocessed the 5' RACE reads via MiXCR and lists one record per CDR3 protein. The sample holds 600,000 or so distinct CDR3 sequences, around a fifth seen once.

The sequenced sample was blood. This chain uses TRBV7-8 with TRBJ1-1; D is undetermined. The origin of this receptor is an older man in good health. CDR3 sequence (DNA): TGTGCCAGCAGCCAAGTCAATTCGTTTAACACTGAAGCTTTCTTT. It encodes CASSQVNSFNTEAFF.